This T cell receptor beta chain was sequenced for a study of CD8+ T cells in alopecia areata. Study-wide background: Tofacitinib dosing lasted 6 to 18 months, which was then followed by 6 months off drug. Findings and caveats of the study: Since there was just one nonresponder, nobody can yet say how baseline CD8+ expansion ties to response. Affected scalp, especially in alopecia totalis/universalis, had a higher clonality than normal scalp did.

Worth noting for this clone: Its cognate antigen is unknown.

Extracted RNA was reverse transcribed, and the resulting cDNA served as sequencing template. Using immunoSEQ multiplex PCR, the repertoire was profiled, and TCRdb retains in-frame clones only, with some absent. The repertoire has about 94,000 clones, 70% to 80% of them found once; the top ten carry 15% to 20%. Treatment meaning: oral pan-JAK inhibitor, 5-10 mg twice daily. Cell sorting was applied to PBMCs, and CD4+ and CD8+ T cells were collected. Trimming shortened V by 5 bases and J by 1 base, and 20 bases separated the two germline ends. Germline CDR1 is SEHNR and CDR2 is FQNEAQ (reference sequence). This CDR3 spans 17 amino acids.

This TCR came from a human donor with alopecia areata. The V call is TRBV7-9, the J call TRBJ1-1; D remains ambiguous. The source material was CD8+ T cells sorted from blood, sampled at week 44, from a patient treated with tofacitinib. The CDR3 nucleotides are TGTGCCAGCAGCACCGTTTCGGGTTTTAGGAGGAACACTGAAGCTTTCTTT. Translating it yields CASSTVSGFRRNTEAFF.